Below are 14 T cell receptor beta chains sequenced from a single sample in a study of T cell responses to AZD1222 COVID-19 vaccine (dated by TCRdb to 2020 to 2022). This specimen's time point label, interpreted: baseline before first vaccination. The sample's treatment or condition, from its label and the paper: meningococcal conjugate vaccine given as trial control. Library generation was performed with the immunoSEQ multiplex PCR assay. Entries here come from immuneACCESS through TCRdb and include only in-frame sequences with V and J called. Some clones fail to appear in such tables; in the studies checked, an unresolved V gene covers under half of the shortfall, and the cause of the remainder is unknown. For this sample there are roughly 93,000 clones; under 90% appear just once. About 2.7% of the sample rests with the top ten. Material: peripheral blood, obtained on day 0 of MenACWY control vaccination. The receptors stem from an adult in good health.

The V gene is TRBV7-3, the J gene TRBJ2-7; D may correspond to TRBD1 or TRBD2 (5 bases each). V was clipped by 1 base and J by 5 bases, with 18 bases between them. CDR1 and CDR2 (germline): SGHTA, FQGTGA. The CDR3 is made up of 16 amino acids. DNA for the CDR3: TGTGCCAGCAGCTTAATGGGTGAGGGGATTCGCAACGAGCAGTACTTC. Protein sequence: CASSLMGEGIRNEQYF.

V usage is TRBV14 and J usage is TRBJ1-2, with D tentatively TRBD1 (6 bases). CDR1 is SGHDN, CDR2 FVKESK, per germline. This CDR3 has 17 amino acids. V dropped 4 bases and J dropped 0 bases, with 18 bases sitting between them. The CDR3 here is CASSPYLPGQTNYGYTF. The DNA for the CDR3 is TGTGCCAGCAGCCCCTACTTACCAGGACAGACTAACTATGGCTACACCTTC.

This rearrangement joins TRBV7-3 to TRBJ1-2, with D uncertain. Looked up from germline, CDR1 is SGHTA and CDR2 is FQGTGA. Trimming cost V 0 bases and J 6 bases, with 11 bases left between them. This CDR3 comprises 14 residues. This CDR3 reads CASSLTVSGNGYTF. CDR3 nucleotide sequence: TGTGCCAGCAGCTTAACGGTATCGGGAAATGGCTACACCTTC.

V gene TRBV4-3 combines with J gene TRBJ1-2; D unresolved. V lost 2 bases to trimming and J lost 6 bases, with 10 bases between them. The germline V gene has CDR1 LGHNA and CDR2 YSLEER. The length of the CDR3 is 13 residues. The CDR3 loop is CASSQIEGHGYTF. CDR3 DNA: TGCGCCAGCAGCCAAATCGAGGGCCATGGCTACACCTTC.

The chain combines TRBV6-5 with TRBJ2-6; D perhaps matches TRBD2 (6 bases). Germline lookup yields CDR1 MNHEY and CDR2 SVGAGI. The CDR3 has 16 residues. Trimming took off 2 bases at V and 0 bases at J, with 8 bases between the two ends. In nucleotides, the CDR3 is TGTGCCAGCAGTTACAGCGGGTTCTCTGGGGCCAACGTCCTGACTTTC. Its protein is CASSYSGFSGANVLTF.

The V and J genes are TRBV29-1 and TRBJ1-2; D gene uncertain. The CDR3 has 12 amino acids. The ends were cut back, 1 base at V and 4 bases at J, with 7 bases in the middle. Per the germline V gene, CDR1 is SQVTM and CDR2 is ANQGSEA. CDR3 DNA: TGCAGCGTTGAAGGGGTTAGCTATGGCTACACCTTC. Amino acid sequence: CSVEGVSYGYTF.

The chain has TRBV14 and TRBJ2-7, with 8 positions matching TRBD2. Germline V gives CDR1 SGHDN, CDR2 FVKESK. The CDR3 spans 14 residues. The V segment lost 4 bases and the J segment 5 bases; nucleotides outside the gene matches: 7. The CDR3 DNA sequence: TGTGCCAGCAGCCGCCTCGGGGGGGCCCACGAGCAGTACTTC. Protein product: CASSRLGGAHEQYF.

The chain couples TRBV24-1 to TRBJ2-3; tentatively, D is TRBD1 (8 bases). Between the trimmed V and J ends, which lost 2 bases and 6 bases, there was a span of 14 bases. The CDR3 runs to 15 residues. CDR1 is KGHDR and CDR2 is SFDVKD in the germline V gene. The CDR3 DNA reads TGTGCCACCAGTGATTGGACAGGGCGGGAGGATACGCAGTATTTT. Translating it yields CATSDWTGREDTQYF.

The CDR3 region has the DNA TGTGCCAGCAGTTACGGACAGGGGTCTAACTATGGCTACACCTTC. Amino acids: CASSYGQGSNYGYTF. This chain uses TRBV6-5 with TRBJ1-2; TRBD1 matches at 9 bases. The CDR3 length is 15 residues. Germline CDR1 and CDR2: MNHEY and SVGAGI. The V gene end was trimmed by 2 bases and the J gene end by 0 bases; junction bases not matched to a gene: 1.

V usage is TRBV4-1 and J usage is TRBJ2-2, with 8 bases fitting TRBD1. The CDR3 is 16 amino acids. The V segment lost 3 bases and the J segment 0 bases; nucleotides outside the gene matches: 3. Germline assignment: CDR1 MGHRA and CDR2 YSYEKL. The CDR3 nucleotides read TGCGCCAGCAGCCAGCCGGGACAGGCGAACACCGGGGAGCTGTTTTTT. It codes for CASSQPGQANTGELFF.

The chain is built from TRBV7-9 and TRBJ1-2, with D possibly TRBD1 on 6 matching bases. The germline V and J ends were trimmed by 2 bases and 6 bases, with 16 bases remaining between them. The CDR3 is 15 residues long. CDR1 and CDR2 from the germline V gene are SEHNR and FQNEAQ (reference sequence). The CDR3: CASSLNGGLVDGYTF. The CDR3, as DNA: TGTGCCAGCAGCTTAAATGGGGGGCTGGTCGATGGCTACACCTTC.

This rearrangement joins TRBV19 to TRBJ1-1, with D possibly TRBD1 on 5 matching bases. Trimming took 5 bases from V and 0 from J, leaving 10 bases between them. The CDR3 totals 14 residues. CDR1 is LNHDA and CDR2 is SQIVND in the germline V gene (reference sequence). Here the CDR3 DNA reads TGTGCCAGTAGTCCGGGACTGATGAACACTGAAGCTTTCTTT. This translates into CASSPGLMNTEAFF.

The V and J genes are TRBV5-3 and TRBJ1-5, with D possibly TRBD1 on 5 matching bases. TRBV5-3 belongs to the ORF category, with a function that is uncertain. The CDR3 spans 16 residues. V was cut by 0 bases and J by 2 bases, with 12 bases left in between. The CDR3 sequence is CARSLGQTTRNQPQHF. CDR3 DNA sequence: TGTGCCAGAAGCTTGGGACAGACCACTCGCAATCAGCCCCAGCATTTT.

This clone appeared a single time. The CDR3 bases are TGTGCCACCAGCAGAGATAAGGGGTCAGCCACCAACACAGATACGCAGTATTTT. Translating it yields CATSRDKGSATNTDTQYF. V gene TRBV15 combines with J gene TRBJ2-3; the D gene is possibly TRBD1 (5 bases). The CDR3 is 18 residues long. CDR1 is LNHNV and CDR2 is YYDKDF in the germline V gene (reference sequence). With 0 bases removed from V and 2 bases from J, the gap between germline ends came to 18 bases. Supplemented by reference TRBV15 and TRBJ2-3, the full variable domain reads DAMVIQNPRYQVTQFGKPVTLSCSQTLNHNVMYWYQQKSSQAPKLLFHYYDKDFNNEADTPDNFQSRRPNTSFCFLDIRSPGLGDTAMYLCATSRDKGSATNTDTQYFGPGTRLTVL.